These 10 T cell receptor beta chains were sequenced from one sample in a study of response to subunit inactivated influenza vaccine. TCRdb reprocessed the RT-PCR reads with MiXCR, giving one entry per CDR3 protein. The sample has some 500,000 distinct CDR3 sequences; 16% are singletons. Source: CD4+ T cells sorted from PBMCs, taken around 25 months after vaccination. Source of these receptors: a man between 45 and 75 years old who received an inactivated influenza vaccine.

V and J are TRBV28 and TRBJ2-5; perhaps TRBD2 as D (5 bases). There are 12 residues in the CDR3. From germline, CDR1 is MDHEN and CDR2 SYDVKM. V dropped 6 bases and J dropped 3 bases, with 8 bases sitting between them. The CDR3 is CASRSGEETQYF. CDR3 in DNA: TGTGCCAGCAGGTCCGGGGAAGAGACCCAGTACTTC.

The CDR3 DNA reads TGCAGTGCTAGCGAGGGCAGGGGGGGAAATGAGCAGTTCTTC. This gives the protein CSASEGRGGNEQFF. This chain joins TRBV20-1 and TRBJ2-1; the D call may be TRBD1 or TRBD2 (7 bases each). Germline V gene data show CDR1 as DFQATT and CDR2 as SNEGSKA (reference sequence). The CDR3 has 14 residues. Trimming removed 3 bases from V and 7 bases from J, with 16 bases in between.

J is TRBJ2-4 and V is TRBV20-1; D gene uncertain. The CDR3 is made up of 17 amino acids. Germline V lookup: CDR1 DFQATT, CDR2 SNEGSKA (reference sequence). Trimming pared 3 bases from V and 2 bases from J, leaving 20 bases between. The CDR3 nucleotides are TGCAGTGCTAGCCCTTTTCGCGTCGAAGAAACCAAAAACATTCAGTACTTC. Protein product: CSASPFRVEETKNIQYF.

The chain employs TRBV12-3 or TRBV12-4 and TRBJ1-2; TRBD1 is a possible D gene (5 bases). The V end lost 6 bases, the J end lost 6 bases, and 14 bases lay between the germline ends. The CDR3 runs 13 residues. As DNA, the CDR3 is TGTGCCAGCAGAGTGACCGGGACGGATGGCTACACCTTC. As protein: CASRVTGTDGYTF.

The chain links TRBV6-1 to TRBJ1-5, with 7 bases lining up with TRBD1. Germline-derived CDR1 and CDR2 are MNHNS and SASEGT. The ends lost 8 bases at V and 6 bases at J; junction bases unmatched: 10. The CDR3 is 14 amino acids. CDR3 nucleotides: TGTGCCAGCGGGCCGACAGGGTGGGGTCAGCCCCAGCATTTT. This gives the protein CASGPTGWGQPQHF.

This rearrangement joins TRBV18 to TRBJ2-7, with TRBD1 matching over 11 bases. The germline V gene has CDR1 KGHSH and CDR2 LQKENI. Trimming cost V 4 bases and J 3 bases; bases outside gene matches: 8. This CDR3 spans 16 amino acids. As DNA, the CDR3 is TGTGCCAGCTCACTATACTCCGGGACAGGGGGCTACGAGCAGTACTTC. As protein: CASSLYSGTGGYEQYF. The variable domain in full, completed from reference TRBV18 and TRBJ2-7, reads NAGVMQNPRHLVRRRGQEARLRCSPMKGHSHVYWYRQLPEEGLKFMVYLQKENIIDESGMPKERFSAEFPKEGPSILRIQQVVRGDSAAYFCASSLYSGTGGYEQYFGPGTRLTVT.

This clonotype was seen only a few times. This chain connects TRBV14 to TRBJ1-1; no definite D call. Deletions cut 1 base from V and 0 bases from J, with 12 bases between. Germline V CDR1 and CDR2: SGHDN, FVKESK. The CDR3 loop spans 16 amino acids. CDR3 sequence: CASSQASAVVNTEAFF. CDR3 bases: TGTGCCAGCAGCCAAGCAAGCGCGGTTGTGAACACTGAAGCTTTCTTT.

This chain links TRBV28 with TRBJ2-7, with D uncertain. The CDR3 consists of 11 residues. In germline, CDR1 is MDHEN, CDR2 SYDVKM. Trimming cost V 9 bases and J 5 bases, with 11 bases left between them. CDR3: CASERLDEQYF. In DNA, the CDR3 is TGTGCCAGTGAAAGACTTGACGAGCAGTACTTC. Based on the CDR3 plus reference TRBV28 and TRBJ2-7, the full variable domain is DVKVTQSSRYLVKRTGEKVFLECVQDMDHENMFWYRQDPGLGLRLIYFSYDVKMKEKGDIPEGYSVSREKKERFSLILESASTNQTSMYLCASERLDEQYFGPGTRLTVT.

This clonotype has more than one count but fewer than ten. The chain links TRBV20-1 to TRBJ2-7, with D maybe TRBD1 (6 bases). Germline V gene data show CDR1 as DFQATT and CDR2 as SNEGSKA (reference sequence). The CDR3 loop spans 14 amino acids. Trimming cost V 0 bases and J 6 bases, with 15 bases left between them. CDR3 sequence reads: CSARDQQGNGEQYF. The CDR3 DNA is TGCAGTGCTAGAGATCAGCAGGGGAATGGCGAGCAGTACTTC.

The rearrangement links TRBV4-1 to TRBJ2-5; 7 bases agree with TRBD2. The V gene's germline CDR1 is MGHRA and CDR2 YSYEKL. V lost 1 base and J lost 5; bases outside the gene matches: 4. The CDR3 is made up of 14 amino acids. CDR3 DNA: TGCGCCAGCAGCCAAGTCCGGGGAGGGGAGACCCAGTACTTC. Translating it yields CASSQVRGGETQYF.